This T cell receptor beta chain was captured in a study of control samples from healthy donors and cancer patients. Trimming shortened V by 4 bases and J by 3 bases, and 15 bases separated the two germline ends. CDR1 is SGHRS, CDR2 YFSETQ, per germline. There are 15 residues in the CDR3. This table comes from immunoSEQ multiplex PCR, and its TCRdb copy is limited to in-frame clones, with some not included. The sample contains some 100,000 clones, more than 85% of which appear only once. This TCR was sampled from a woman between 50 and 59 years old in good health. Material for sequencing was blood. The chain recombines TRBV5-1 with TRBJ2-3, with D hard to call. The CDR3 region is CASSPMDRVTDTQYF. In DNA form, the CDR3 reads TGCGCCAGCAGCCCCATGGATCGCGTAACAGATACGCAGTATTTT.